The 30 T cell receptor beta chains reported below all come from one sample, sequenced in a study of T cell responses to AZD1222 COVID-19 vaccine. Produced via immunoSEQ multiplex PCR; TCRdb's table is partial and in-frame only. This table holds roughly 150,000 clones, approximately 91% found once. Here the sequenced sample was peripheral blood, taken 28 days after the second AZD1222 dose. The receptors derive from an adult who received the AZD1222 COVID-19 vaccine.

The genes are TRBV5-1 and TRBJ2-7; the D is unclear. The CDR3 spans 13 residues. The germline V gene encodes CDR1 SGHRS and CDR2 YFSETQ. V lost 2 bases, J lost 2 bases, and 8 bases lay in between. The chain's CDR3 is CASSFAGAYEQYF. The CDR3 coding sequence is TGCGCCAGCAGCTTCGCCGGAGCCTACGAGCAGTACTTC.

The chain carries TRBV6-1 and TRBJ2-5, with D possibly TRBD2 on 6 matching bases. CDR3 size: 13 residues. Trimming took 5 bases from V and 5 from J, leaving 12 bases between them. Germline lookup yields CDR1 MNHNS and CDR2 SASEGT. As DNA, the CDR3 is TGTGCCAGCAGTTGGGGACTTGCGGAGACCCAGTACTTC. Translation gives CASSWGLAETQYF.

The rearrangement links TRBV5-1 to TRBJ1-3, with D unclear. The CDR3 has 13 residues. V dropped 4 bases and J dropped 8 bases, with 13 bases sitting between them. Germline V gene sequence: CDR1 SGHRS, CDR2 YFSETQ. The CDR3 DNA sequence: TGCGCCAGCAGCCGAGGTTCCGGCGACACCATATATTTT. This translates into CASSRGSGDTIYF.

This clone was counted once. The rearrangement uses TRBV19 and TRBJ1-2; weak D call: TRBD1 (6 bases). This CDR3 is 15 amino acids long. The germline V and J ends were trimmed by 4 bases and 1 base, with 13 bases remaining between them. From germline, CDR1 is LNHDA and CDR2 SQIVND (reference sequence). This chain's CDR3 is CASSTYLQGNYGYTF. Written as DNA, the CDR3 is TGTGCCAGTAGTACCTATCTACAGGGTAACTATGGCTACACCTTC.

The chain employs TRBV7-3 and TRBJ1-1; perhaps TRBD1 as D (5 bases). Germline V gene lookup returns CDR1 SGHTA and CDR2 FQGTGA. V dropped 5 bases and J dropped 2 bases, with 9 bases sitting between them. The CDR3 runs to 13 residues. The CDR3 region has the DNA TGTGCCAGCAGCCAAGGGGCAAACACTGAAGCTTTCTTT. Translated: CASSQGANTEAFF.

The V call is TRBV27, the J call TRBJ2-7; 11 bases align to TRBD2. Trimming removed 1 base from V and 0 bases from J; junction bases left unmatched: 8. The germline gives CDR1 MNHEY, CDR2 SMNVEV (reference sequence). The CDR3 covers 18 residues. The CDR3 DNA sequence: TGTGCCAGCAGTTTATTGACTAGCGGGAAAAGGAGCTCCTACGAGCAGTACTTC. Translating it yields CASSLLTSGKRSSYEQYF.

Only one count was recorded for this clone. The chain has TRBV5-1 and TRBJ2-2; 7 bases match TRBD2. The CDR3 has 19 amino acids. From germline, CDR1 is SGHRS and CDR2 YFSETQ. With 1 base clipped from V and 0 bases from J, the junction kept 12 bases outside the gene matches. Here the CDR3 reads CASSLYPGASGTNTGELFF. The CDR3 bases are TGCGCCAGCAGCTTGTATCCCGGGGCGAGCGGGACGAACACCGGGGAGCTGTTTTTT.

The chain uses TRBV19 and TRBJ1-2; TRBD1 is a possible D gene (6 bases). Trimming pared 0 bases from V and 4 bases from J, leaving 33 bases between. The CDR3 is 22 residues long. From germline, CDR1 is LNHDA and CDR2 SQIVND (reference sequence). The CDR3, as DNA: TGTGCCAGTAGTATAGATCTTAGGGGATTATGGGACTCGGGACACCAAACCTATGGCTACACCTTC. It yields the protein CASSIDLRGLWDSGHQTYGYTF.

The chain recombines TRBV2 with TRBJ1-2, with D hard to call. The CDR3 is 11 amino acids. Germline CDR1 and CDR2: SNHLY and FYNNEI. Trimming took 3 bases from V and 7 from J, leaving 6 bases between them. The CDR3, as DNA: TGTGCCAGCAGTGACGGGGTTGGCTACACCTTC. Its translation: CASSDGVGYTF.

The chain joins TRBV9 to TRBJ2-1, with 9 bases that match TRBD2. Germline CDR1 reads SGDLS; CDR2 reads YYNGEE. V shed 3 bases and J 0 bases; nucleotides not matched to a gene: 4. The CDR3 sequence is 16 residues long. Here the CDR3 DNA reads TGTGCCAGCAGCGCTAGCGGGACGAGCTCCTACAATGAGCAGTTCTTC. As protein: CASSASGTSSYNEQFF.

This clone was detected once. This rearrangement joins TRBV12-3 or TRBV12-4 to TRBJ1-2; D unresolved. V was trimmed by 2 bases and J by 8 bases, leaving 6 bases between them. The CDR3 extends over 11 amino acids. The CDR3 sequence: CASSLRRGYTF. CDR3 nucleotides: TGTGCCAGCAGTTTACGGAGGGGCTACACCTTC.

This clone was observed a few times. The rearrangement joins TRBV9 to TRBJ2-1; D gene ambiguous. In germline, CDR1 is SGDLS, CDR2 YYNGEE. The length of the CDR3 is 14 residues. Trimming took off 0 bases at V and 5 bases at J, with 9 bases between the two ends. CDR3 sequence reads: CASSVDGENNEQFF. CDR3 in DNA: TGTGCCAGCAGCGTAGATGGAGAGAACAATGAGCAGTTCTTC.

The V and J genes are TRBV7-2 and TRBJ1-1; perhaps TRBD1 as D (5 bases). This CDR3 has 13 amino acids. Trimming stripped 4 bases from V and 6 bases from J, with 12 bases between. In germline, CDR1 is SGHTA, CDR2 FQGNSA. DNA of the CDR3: TGTGCCAGCAGCTCCCCGGGGGGATCTGAAGCTTTCTTT. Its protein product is CASSSPGGSEAFF.

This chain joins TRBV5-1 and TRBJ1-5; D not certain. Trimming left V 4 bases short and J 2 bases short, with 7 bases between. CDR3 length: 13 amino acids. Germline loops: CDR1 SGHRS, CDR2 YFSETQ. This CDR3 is CASSVDGNQPQHF. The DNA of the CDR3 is TGCGCCAGCAGCGTGGACGGCAATCAGCCCCAGCATTTT.

This CDR3 is CASSLAAGALNEQYF. The CDR3 nucleotides read TGCGCCAGCAGCTTGGCCGCAGGGGCGCTCAACGAGCAGTACTTC. This chain connects TRBV5-1 to TRBJ2-7; TRBD1 is a possible D gene (6 bases). This CDR3 region has 15 residues. Trimming stripped 0 bases from V and 5 bases from J, with 15 bases between. Germline loops: CDR1 SGHRS, CDR2 YFSETQ.

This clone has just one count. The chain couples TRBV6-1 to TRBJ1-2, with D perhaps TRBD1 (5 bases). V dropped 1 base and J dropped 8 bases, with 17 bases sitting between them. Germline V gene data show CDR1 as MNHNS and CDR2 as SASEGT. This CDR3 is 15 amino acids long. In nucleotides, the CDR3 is TGTGCCAGCAGTGAAGAGGGCGGGGGGTCGAACGGCTACACCTTC. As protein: CASSEEGGGSNGYTF.

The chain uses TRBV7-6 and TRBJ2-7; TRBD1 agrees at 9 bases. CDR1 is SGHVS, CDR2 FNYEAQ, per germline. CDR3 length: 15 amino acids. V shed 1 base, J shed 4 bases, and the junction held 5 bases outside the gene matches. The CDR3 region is CASSLEQGAIYEQYF. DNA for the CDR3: TGTGCCAGCAGCTTAGAACAGGGGGCTATTTACGAGCAGTACTTC.

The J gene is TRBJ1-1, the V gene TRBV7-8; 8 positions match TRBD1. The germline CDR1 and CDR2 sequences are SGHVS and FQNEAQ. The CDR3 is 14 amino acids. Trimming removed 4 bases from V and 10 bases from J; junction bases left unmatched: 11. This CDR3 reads CASSSGATTGVAFF. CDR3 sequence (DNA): TGTGCCAGCAGCTCCGGGGCGACGACAGGGGTAGCTTTCTTT.

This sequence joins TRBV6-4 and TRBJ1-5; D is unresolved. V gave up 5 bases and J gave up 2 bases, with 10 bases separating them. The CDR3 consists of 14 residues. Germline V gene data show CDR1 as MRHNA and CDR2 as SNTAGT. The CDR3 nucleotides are TGTGCCAGCAGTTCGGACGGGGGCAATCAGCCCCAGCATTTT. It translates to CASSSDGGNQPQHF.

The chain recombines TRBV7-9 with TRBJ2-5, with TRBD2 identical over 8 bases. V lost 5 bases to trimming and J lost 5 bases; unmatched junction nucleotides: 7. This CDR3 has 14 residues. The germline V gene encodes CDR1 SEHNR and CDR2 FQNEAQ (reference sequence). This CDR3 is CASSAGTSWETQYF. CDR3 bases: TGTGCCAGCAGCGCAGGGACTAGTTGGGAGACCCAGTACTTC.

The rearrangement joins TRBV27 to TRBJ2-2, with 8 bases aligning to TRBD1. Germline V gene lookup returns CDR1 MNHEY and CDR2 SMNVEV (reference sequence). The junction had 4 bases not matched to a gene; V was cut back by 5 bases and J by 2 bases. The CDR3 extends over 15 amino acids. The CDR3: CASSPGTGNTGELFF. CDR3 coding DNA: TGTGCCAGCAGTCCAGGGACAGGAAACACCGGGGAGCTGTTTTTT.

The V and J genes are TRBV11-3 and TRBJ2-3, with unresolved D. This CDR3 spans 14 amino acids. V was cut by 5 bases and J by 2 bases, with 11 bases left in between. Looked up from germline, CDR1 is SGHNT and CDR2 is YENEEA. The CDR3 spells CASSPYQNTDTQYF. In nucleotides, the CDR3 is TGTGCCAGCAGCCCATACCAAAACACAGATACGCAGTATTTT.

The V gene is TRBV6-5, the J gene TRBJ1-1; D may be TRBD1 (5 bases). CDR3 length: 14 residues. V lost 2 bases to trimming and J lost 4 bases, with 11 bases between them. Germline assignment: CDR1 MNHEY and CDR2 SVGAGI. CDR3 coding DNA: TGTGCCAGCAGTTACGCGGGGCGGTTCACTGAAGCTTTCTTT. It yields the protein CASSYAGRFTEAFF.

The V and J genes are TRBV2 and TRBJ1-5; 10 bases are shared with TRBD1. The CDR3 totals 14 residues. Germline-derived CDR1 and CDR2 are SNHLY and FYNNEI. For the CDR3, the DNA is TGTGCAGCTTCGGGACAGGGGCCTCATCAGCCCCAGCATTTT. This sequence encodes CAASGQGPHQPQHF. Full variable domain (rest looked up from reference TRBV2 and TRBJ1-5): EPEVTQTPSHQVTQMGQEVILRCVPISNHLYFYWYRQILGQKVEFLVSFYNNEISEKSEIFDDQFSVERPDGSNFTLKIRSTKLEDSAMYFCAASGQGPHQPQHFGDGTRLSIL.

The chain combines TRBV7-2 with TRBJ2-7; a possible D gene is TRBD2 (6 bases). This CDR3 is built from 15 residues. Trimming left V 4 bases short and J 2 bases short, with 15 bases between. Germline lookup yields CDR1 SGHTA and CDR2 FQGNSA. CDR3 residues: CASSWDSGWPYEQYF. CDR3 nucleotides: TGTGCCAGCAGCTGGGACTCCGGCTGGCCCTACGAGCAGTACTTC.

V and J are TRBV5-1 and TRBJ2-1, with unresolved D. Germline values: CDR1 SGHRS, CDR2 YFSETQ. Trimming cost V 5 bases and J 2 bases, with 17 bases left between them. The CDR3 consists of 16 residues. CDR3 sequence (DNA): TGCGCCAGCAGACAATTCACCACCCCACCCTACAATGAGCAGTTCTTC. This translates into CASRQFTTPPYNEQFF.

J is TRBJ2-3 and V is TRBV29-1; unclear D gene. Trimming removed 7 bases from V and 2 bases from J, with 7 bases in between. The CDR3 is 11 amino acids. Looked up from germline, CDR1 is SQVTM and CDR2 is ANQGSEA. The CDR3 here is CSATLTDTQYF. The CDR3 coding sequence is TGCAGCGCAACCCTCACAGATACGCAGTATTTT.

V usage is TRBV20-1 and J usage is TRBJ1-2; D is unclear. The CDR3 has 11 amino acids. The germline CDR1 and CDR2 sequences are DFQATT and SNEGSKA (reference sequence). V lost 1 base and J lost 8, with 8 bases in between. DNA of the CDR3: TGCAGTGCTAGAGGCCAACAGGGCTACACCTTC. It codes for CSARGQQGYTF.

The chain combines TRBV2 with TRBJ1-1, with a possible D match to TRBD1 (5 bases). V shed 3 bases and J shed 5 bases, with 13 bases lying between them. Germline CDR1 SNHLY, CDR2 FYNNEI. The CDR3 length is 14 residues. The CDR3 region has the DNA TGTGCCAGCAGTGATATTCCAGGGCTTACTGAAGCTTTCTTT. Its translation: CASSDIPGLTEAFF. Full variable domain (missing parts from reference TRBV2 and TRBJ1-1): EPEVTQTPSHQVTQMGQEVILRCVPISNHLYFYWYRQILGQKVEFLVSFYNNEISEKSEIFDDQFSVERPDGSNFTLKIRSTKLEDSAMYFCASSDIPGLTEAFFGQGTRLTVV.

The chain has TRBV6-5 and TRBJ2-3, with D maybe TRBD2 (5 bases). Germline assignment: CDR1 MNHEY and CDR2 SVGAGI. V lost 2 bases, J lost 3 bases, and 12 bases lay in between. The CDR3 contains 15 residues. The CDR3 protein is CASSYSGQITDTQYF. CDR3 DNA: TGTGCCAGCAGTTACAGCGGCCAAATAACAGATACGCAGTATTTT.